The count of the clone carrying this T cell receptor beta chain is one. The antigen is not known. Germline V lookup: CDR1 SGHAT, CDR2 FQNNGV. This CDR3 comprises 15 residues. V dropped 6 bases and J dropped 1; count of bases not matched to a gene: 6. Measured with immunoSEQ multiplex PCR; TCRdb has only the in-frame clones, and not every one. The sample has 55,000 to 65,000 clones, approximately 90% seen once. The data belong to a study of OX40 agonist ivuxolimab in advanced cancers. Turning to the study itself: Ivuxolimab, an antibody acting as an agonist of OX40 (CD134), was used to treat patients. Overall study results and limits: No determination was made of the antigen specificity of the expanded peripheral T cells. Clonal expansion among partial responders at 0.1-3.0 mg/kg ranked near the lowest.

The chain uses TRBV11-2 and TRBJ2-5, with 9 bases identical to TRBD1. The receptor comes from an adult with an advanced solid tumor such as melanoma, head and neck, liver or kidney cancer. The source material was CD4+ or CD8+ T cells sorted from blood, sampled in a trial of the OX40 agonist ivuxolimab. As DNA, the CDR3 is TGTGCCAGCAGACGTTGGGGACAGGGCCAAGAGACCCAGTACTTC. This translates into CASRRWGQGQETQYF.